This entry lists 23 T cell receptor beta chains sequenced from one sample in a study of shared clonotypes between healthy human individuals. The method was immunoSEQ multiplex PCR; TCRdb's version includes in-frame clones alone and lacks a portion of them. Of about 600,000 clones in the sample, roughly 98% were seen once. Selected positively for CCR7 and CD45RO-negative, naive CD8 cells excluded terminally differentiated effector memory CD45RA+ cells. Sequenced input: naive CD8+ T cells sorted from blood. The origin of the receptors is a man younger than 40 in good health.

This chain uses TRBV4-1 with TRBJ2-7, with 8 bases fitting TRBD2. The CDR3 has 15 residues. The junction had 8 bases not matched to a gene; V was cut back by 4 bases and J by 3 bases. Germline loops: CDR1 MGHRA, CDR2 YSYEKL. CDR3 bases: TGCGCCAGCAGCCCGAGACTAGCGCAAAGCTACGAGCAGTACTTC. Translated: CASSPRLAQSYEQYF.

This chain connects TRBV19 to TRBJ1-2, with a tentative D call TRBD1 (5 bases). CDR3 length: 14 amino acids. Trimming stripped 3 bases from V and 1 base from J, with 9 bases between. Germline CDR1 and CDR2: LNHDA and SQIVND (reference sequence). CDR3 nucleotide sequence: TGTGCCAGTAGTATCCTCGACAGTAACTATGGCTACACCTTC. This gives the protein CASSILDSNYGYTF.

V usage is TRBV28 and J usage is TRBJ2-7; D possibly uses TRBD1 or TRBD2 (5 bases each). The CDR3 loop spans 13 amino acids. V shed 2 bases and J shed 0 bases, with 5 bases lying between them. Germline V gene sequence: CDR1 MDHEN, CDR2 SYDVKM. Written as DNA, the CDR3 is TGTGCCAGCAGTTTAGGGACCTCCTACGAGCAGTACTTC. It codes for CASSLGTSYEQYF. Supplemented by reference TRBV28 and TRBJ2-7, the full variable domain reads DVKVTQSSRYLVKRTGEKVFLECVQDMDHENMFWYRQDPGLGLRLIYFSYDVKMKEKGDIPEGYSVSREKKERFSLILESASTNQTSMYLCASSLGTSYEQYFGPGTRLTVT.

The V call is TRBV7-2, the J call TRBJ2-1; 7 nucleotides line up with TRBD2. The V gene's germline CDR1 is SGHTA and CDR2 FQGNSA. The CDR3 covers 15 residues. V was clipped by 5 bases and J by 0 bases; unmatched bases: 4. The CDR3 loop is CASSGGGSSYNEQFF. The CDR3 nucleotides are TGTGCCAGCAGCGGCGGGGGAAGCTCCTACAATGAGCAGTTCTTC.

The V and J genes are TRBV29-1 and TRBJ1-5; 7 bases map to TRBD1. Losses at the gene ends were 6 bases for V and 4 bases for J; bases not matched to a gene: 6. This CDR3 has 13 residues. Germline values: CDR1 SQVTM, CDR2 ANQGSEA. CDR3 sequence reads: CSVTGDGNQPQHF. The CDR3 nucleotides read TGCAGCGTAACAGGGGATGGAAATCAGCCCCAGCATTTT.

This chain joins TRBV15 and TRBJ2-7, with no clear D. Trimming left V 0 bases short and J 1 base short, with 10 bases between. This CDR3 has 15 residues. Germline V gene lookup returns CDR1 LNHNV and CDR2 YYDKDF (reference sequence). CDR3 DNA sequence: TGTGCCACCAGCAGAGATAAGGGCAATTCCTACGAGCAGTACTTC. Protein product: CATSRDKGNSYEQYF.

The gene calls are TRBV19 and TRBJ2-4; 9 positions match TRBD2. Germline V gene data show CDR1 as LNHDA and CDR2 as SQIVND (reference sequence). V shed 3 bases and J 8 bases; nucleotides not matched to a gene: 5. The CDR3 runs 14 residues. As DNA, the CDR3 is TGTGCCAGTAGTATGGTAGCGGGGGCGGACATTCAGTACTTC. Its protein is CASSMVAGADIQYF.

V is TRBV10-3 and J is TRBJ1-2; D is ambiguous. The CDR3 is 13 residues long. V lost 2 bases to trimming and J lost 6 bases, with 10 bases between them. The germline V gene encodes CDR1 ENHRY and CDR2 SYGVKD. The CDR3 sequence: CAISEVWDDGYTF. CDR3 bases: TGTGCCATCAGTGAGGTTTGGGATGATGGCTACACCTTC.

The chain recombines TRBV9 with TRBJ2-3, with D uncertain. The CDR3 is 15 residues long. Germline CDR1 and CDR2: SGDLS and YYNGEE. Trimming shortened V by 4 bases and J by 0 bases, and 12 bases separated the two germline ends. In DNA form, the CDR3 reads TGTGCCAGCAGCCCAGAGGCGTCGAGCACAGATACGCAGTATTTT. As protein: CASSPEASSTDTQYF.

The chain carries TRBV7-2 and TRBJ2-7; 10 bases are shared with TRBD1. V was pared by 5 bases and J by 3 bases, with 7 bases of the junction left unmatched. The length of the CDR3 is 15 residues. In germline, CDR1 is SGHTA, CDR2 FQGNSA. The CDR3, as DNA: TGTGCCAGCAGCCCTCATCGGACAGGGGGCTACGAGCAGTACTTC. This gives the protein CASSPHRTGGYEQYF.

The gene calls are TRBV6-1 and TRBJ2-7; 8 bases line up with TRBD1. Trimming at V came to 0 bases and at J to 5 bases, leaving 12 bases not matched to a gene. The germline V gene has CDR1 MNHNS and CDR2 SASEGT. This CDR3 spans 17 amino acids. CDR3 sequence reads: CASSEATVRTGTDEQYF. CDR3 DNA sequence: TGTGCCAGCAGTGAAGCTACGGTCCGGACAGGGACCGACGAGCAGTACTTC.

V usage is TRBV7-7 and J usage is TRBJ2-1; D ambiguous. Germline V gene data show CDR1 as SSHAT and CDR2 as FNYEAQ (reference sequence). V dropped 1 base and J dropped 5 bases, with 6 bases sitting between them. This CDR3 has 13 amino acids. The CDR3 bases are TGTGCCAGCAGCTTAGATGTAAACAATGAGCAGTTCTTC. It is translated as CASSLDVNNEQFF. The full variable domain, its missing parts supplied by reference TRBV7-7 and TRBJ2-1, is GAGVSQSPRYKVTKRGQDVTLRCDPISSHATLYWYQQALGQGPEFLTYFNYEAQPDKSGLPSDRFSAERPEGSISTLTIQRTEQRDSAMYRCASSLDVNNEQFFGPGTRLTVL.

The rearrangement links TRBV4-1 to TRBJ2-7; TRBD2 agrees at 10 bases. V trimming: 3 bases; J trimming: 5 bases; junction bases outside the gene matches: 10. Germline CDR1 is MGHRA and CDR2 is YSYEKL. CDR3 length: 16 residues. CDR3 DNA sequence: TGCGCCAGCAGCCAGGGCTTAACTAGCGGGACGGACGAGCAGTACTTC. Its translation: CASSQGLTSGTDEQYF.

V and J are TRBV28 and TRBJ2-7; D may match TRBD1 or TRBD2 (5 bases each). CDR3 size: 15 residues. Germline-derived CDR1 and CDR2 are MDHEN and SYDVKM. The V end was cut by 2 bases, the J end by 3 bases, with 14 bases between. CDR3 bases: TGTGCCAGCAGTTTAGAAACCGGGGCCTACTACGAGCAGTACTTC. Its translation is CASSLETGAYYEQYF.

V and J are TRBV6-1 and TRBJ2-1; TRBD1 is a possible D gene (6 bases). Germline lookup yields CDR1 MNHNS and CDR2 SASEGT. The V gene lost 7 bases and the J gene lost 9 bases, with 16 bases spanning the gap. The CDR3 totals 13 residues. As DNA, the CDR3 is TGTGCCAGCAAGGGGGACCCCCCTGGTGAGCAGTTCTTC. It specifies CASKGDPPGEQFF.

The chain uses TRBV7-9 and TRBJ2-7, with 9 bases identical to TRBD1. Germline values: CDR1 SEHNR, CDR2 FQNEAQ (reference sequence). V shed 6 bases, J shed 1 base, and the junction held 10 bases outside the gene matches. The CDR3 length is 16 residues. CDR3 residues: CASSPNMGQGSYEQYF. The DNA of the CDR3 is TGTGCCAGCAGTCCGAATATGGGACAGGGTTCCTACGAGCAGTACTTC.

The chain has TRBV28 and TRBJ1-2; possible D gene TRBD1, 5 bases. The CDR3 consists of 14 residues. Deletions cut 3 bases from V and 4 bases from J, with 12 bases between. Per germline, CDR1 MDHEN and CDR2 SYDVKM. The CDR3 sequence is CASSLKEGLYGYTF. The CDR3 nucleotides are TGTGCCAGCAGTTTGAAAGAGGGGCTCTATGGCTACACCTTC.

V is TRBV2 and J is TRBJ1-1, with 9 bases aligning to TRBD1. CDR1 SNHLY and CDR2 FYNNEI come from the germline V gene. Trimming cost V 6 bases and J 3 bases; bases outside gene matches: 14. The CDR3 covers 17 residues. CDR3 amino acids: CASRGTGTGRFDTEAFF. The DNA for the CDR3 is TGTGCCAGCAGGGGAACCGGGACAGGGAGGTTTGACACTGAAGCTTTCTTT.

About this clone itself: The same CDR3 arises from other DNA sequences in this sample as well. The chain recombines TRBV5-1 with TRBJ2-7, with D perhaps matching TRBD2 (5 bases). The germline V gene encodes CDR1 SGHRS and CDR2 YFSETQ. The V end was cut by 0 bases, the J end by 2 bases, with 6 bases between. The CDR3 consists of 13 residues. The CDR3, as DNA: TGCGCCAGCAGCTTGGGGCGGGCCTACGAGCAGTACTTC. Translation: CASSLGRAYEQYF. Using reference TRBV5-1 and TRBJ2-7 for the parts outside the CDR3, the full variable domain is KAGVTQTPRYLIKTRGQQVTLSCSPISGHRSVSWYQQTPGQGLQFLFEYFSETQRNKGNFPGRFSGRQFSNSRSEMNVSTLELGDSALYLCASSLGRAYEQYFGPGTRLTVT.

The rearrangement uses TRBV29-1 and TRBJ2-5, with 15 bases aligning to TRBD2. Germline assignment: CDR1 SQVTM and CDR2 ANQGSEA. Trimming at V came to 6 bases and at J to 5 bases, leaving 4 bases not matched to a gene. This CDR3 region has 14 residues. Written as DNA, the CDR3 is TGCAGCGTCGGACTAGCGGGAGGGGGGGAGACCCAGTACTTC. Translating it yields CSVGLAGGGETQYF.

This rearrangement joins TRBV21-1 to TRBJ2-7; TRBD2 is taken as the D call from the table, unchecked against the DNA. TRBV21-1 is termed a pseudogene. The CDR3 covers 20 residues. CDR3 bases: TGTGCCAGCAGTCCTCAAACCGGGTCCAGCACTAGCGGGGTTGACTACGAGCAGTACTTC. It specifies CASSPQTGSSTSGVDYEQYF.

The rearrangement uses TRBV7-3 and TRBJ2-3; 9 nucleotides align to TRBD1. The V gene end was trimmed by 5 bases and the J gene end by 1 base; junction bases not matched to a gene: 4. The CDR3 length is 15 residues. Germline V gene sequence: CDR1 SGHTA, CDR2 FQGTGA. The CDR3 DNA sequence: TGTGCCAGCAGCCCGACAGGGGGTGGCACAGATACGCAGTATTTT. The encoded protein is CASSPTGGGTDTQYF.

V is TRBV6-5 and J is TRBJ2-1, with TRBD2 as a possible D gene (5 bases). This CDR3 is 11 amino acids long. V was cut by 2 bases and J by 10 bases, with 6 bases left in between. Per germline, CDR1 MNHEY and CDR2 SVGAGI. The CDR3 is CASSYTGEQFF. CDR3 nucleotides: TGTGCCAGCAGTTACACGGGAGAGCAGTTCTTC.